This TCR beta chain was obtained from a study of cytomegalovirus exposure and HLA in healthy donors. Comment on this clone: What it binds is unknown.

PCR was performed using 60 Vbeta and 13 Jbeta primers. The repertoire was sequenced with immunoSEQ multiplex PCR; TCRdb's copy has only in-frame clones and lacks some. The data show some 120,000 clones, with about 78% seen just once and around 1.2% held by the top ten. Points from the study as a whole: 87-base-pair reads could not separate some V segments, including TRBV6-2 and TRBV6-3.

The CDR3 consists of 15 residues. Per the germline V gene, CDR1 is SGHRS and CDR2 is YFSETQ. The germline V and J ends were trimmed by 0 bases and 7 bases, with 14 bases remaining between them. The rearrangement links TRBV5-1 to TRBJ2-1, with D hard to call. This sequence was found in a middle-aged man in good health and CMV-seronegative. The sequencing input was PBMCs. This CDR3 is CASSLGGGLRNEQFF. The CDR3 DNA reads TGCGCCAGCAGCTTGGGCGGTGGTTTGAGGAATGAGCAGTTCTTC.